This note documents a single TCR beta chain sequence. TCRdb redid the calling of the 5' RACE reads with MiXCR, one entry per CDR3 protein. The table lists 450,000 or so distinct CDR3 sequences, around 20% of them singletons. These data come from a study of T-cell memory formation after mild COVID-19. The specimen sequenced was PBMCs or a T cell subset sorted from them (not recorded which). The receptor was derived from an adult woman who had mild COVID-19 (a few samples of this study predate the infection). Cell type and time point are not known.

In DNA, the CDR3 is TGTGCCAGCAGCTTAGGTGTGGTAGCCGTGTTACAAATGGCTTTCTTT. Amino acid sequence: CASSLGVVAVLQMAFF. This chain uses TRBV7-2 with TRBJ1-1, with no clear D. Per the germline V gene, CDR1 is SGHTA and CDR2 is FQGNSA. The CDR3 contains 16 residues. Trimming pared 1 base from V and 11 bases from J, leaving 23 bases between.